One sample yielded the 17 T cell receptor beta chains listed below, sequenced in a study of blood T cell repertoires in COVID-19. The assay was immunoSEQ multiplex PCR, and TCRdb's table has in-frame clones only and misses some. The sample lists about 110,000 clones, about 79% occurring once. The sequenced sample consisted of peripheral blood. The receptors stem from a woman older than 75 with active or convalescent COVID-19.

This chain links TRBV4-2 with TRBJ1-3; a possible D gene is TRBD1 (6 bases). The CDR3 has 14 amino acids. Deletions cut 4 bases from V and 0 bases from J, with 7 bases between. Germline CDR1 and CDR2: LGHNA and YNFKEQ. DNA for the CDR3: TGTGCCAGCAGCCGCAGGGGCTCTGGAAACACCATATATTTT. It yields the protein CASSRRGSGNTIYF.

This rearrangement joins TRBV5-4 to TRBJ1-6, with D maybe TRBD1 (5 bases). CDR3 length: 15 amino acids. Trimming removed 1 base from V and 10 bases from J, with 15 bases in between. The germline gives CDR1 SGHNT, CDR2 YYREEE (reference sequence). For the CDR3, the DNA is TGTGCCAGCAGCTTGTGGTCCAGGGTGAACTCACCCCTCCACTTT. Its protein product is CASSLWSRVNSPLHF.

This rearrangement joins TRBV28 to TRBJ2-7; 9 bases map to TRBD2. This CDR3 comprises 16 residues. With 6 bases clipped from V and 0 bases from J, the junction kept 9 bases outside the gene matches. Germline values: CDR1 MDHEN, CDR2 SYDVKM. The DNA of the CDR3 is TGTGCCAGCAGCGTCGGGCTAGCGGGAAACTCCTACGAGCAGTACTTC. Its translation is CASSVGLAGNSYEQYF.

The chain couples TRBV7-2 to TRBJ2-6; D is ambiguous. The germline gives CDR1 SGHTA, CDR2 FQGNSA. The CDR3 runs to 14 residues. V shed 2 bases and J shed 5 bases, with 7 bases lying between them. The CDR3 reads CASSLWAWANVLTF. The CDR3 nucleotides read TGTGCCAGCAGCTTATGGGCGTGGGCCAACGTCCTGACTTTC.

In its sample, this clone was seen a few times. The chain employs TRBV7-2 and TRBJ2-3; 8 nucleotides match TRBD2. Germline CDR1 is SGHTA and CDR2 is FQGNSA. V gave up 2 bases and J gave up 2 bases; unmatched junction bases: 6. The CDR3 has 16 residues. CDR3 residues: CASSLMGSGNTDTQYF. Written as DNA, the CDR3 is TGTGCCAGCAGCTTAATGGGTAGCGGGAACACAGATACGCAGTATTTT.

The chain carries TRBV10-2 and TRBJ2-1; 7 bases are shared with TRBD1. Germline lookup yields CDR1 WSHSY and CDR2 SAAADI. Losses at the gene ends were 3 bases for V and 2 bases for J; bases not matched to a gene: 19. The CDR3 loop spans 20 amino acids. Here the CDR3 reads CASSDMRGQLNPSAYNEQFF. CDR3 sequence (DNA): TGCGCCAGCAGTGATATGAGGGGACAGCTGAATCCGAGTGCCTACAATGAGCAGTTCTTC.

In its sample, this clone was seen once. J is TRBJ1-1 and V is TRBV5-1, with D perhaps TRBD1 (6 bases). The germline V gene has CDR1 SGHRS and CDR2 YFSETQ. V gave up 4 bases and J gave up 5 bases, with 15 bases separating them. There are 14 residues in the CDR3. The DNA for the CDR3 is TGCGCCAGCAGCAAGGACAGACCGGGGACTGAAGCTTTCTTT. Amino acid sequence: CASSKDRPGTEAFF.

This clone showed up just a few times. V is TRBV5-1 and J is TRBJ2-7, with TRBD2 identical over 11 bases. The CDR3 is 15 amino acids. The V and J ends lost 1 base and 5 bases, in that order; junction bases with no gene match: 5. CDR1 is SGHRS and CDR2 is YFSETQ in the germline V gene. The DNA of the CDR3 is TGCGCCAGCAGCTTGACTAGCGGGAGAGGGGACGAGCAGTACTTC. Its protein product is CASSLTSGRGDEQYF.

This chain joins TRBV12-5 and TRBJ2-7; TRBD2 matches 9 bases. V was clipped by 2 bases and J by 2 bases; unmatched bases: 10. In germline, CDR1 is LGHNT, CDR2 FRNRAP. The CDR3 runs 17 residues. As DNA, the CDR3 is TGTGCTAGTGGTTTGACCCGGACTAGCGCCCTAACCTACGAGCAGTACTTC. Its protein product is CASGLTRTSALTYEQYF.

This rearrangement joins TRBV3-1 (or the pseudogene TRBV3-2) to TRBJ2-7, with D possibly matching TRBD2 (6 bases). CDR1 is LGHDT and CDR2 is YNNKEL in the germline V gene (reference sequence). CDR3 length: 19 residues. The V end lost 1 base, the J end lost 3 bases, and 25 bases lay between the germline ends. The CDR3 DNA is TGTGCCAGCAGCCAAGGGCTGGCGTATGGACCTAGCGCCCACTACGAGCAGTACTTC. As protein: CASSQGLAYGPSAHYEQYF.

Only one count was recorded for this clone. The chain has TRBV4-1 and TRBJ2-1, with 11 bases lining up with TRBD2. The CDR3 has 15 amino acids. The J segment lost 6 bases and the V segment lost 4 bases, leaving 5 bases of the junction unmatched. Germline-derived CDR1 and CDR2 are MGHRA and YSYEKL. CDR3 in DNA: TGCGCCAGCAGCCTCCTAGCGGGAGGTTTCAATGAGCAGTTCTTC. This encodes CASSLLAGGFNEQFF.

CDR3 loop: CASSVGLAGGQAGELFF. CDR3 DNA sequence: TGTGCCAGCAGCGTAGGGCTAGCGGGAGGTCAGGCCGGGGAGCTGTTTTTT. The V gene is TRBV9, the J gene TRBJ2-2, with 11 bases aligning to TRBD2. Germline V gives CDR1 SGDLS, CDR2 YYNGEE. The CDR3 runs to 17 residues. Germline trimming cut 0 bases from V and 6 bases from J; bases unmatched to any gene: 7.

This rearrangement joins TRBV7-2 to TRBJ2-2; 10 bases line up with TRBD1. The V segment lost 1 base and the J segment 0 bases; nucleotides outside the gene matches: 2. Germline CDR1 reads SGHTA; CDR2 reads FQGNSA. The CDR3 length is 17 residues. The CDR3 DNA follows: TGTGCCAGCAGCTTAGTTGGGACAGGGGCGAACACCGGGGAGCTGTTTTTT. Amino acids: CASSLVGTGANTGELFF.

The chain has TRBV5-4 and TRBJ2-7, with a tentative D call TRBD1 (6 bases). V lost 0 bases to trimming and J lost 1 base, with 11 bases between them. Germline values: CDR1 SGHNT, CDR2 YYREEE (reference sequence). This CDR3 has 15 amino acids. CDR3 DNA: TGTGCCAGCAGCTTGGTAGGGGACAAGTCCTACGAGCAGTACTTC. Protein sequence: CASSLVGDKSYEQYF.

The V and J genes are TRBV2 and TRBJ2-1; 13 bases are a match to TRBD2. The V gene end was trimmed by 6 bases and the J gene end by 7 bases; junction bases not matched to a gene: 9. This CDR3 has 16 residues. Germline V gene data show CDR1 as SNHLY and CDR2 as FYNNEI. This chain's CDR3 is CASRIPGLAGYNEQFF. CDR3 sequence (DNA): TGTGCCAGCAGAATTCCGGGACTAGCGGGGTATAATGAGCAGTTCTTC.

The rearrangement joins TRBV12-2 to TRBJ2-2; TRBD1, the D gene given by the table, was not confirmed from the DNA. TRBV12-2 is assigned pseudogene status. This CDR3 region has 16 residues. The CDR3 reads CASQLTGTENTGELFF. The DNA of the CDR3 is TGTGCAAGTCAGCTGACCGGGACAGAGAACACCGGGGAGCTGTTTTTT.

The chain employs TRBV5-1 and TRBJ2-7; 7 positions agree with TRBD1. V dropped 4 bases and J dropped 0; count of bases not matched to a gene: 4. CDR3 length: 14 residues. The germline CDR1 and CDR2 sequences are SGHRS and YFSETQ. In DNA, the CDR3 is TGCGCCAGCAGCCTCAGGGGGATCTCCTACGAGCAGTACTTC. Protein: CASSLRGISYEQYF.